These T cell receptor beta chains were read from a single sample in a study of blood T cell repertoires in COVID-19. Clones were sequenced by immunoSEQ multiplex PCR, and TCRdb holds only the in-frame ones, with some missing. The sample shows fewer than 350,000 clones, around four fifths of them seen only once. Sequenced: peripheral blood. The receptors were sampled from a woman in her forties or fifties with active or convalescent COVID-19. Each CDR3 is given with its conserved first and last residue. The D gene is left open where the match is weak. Rows give clone size only sometimes, using once, few, many, or a class for an expanded clone.

TRBV7-9,TRBD2,TRBJ2-2,NA,CASSYYSSGRNTGELFF,TGTGCCAGCAGTTACTATTCTAGCGGGAGGAACACCGGGGAGCTGTTTTTT
TRBV19,TRBD2,TRBJ2-3,NA,CASSILALAGADTQYF,TGTGCCAGTAGTATATTGGCGCTAGCGGGAGCAGATACGCAGTATTTT
TRBV5-5,NA,TRBJ1-3,NA,CASSLRQFSGNTIYF,TGTGCCAGCAGTTTACGACAGTTCTCTGGAAACACCATATATTTT
TRBV5-1,NA,TRBJ1-6,NA,CASSLGRGNSPLHF,TGCGCCAGCAGCTTGGGGAGGGGAAATTCACCCCTCCACTTT
TRBV29-1,TRBD1,TRBJ1-2,NA,CSGGTGDGYTF,TGCAGCGGCGGGACAGGGGATGGCTACACCTTC
TRBV15,NA,TRBJ2-1,NA,CATSRDGQFNNEQFF,TGTGCCACCAGCAGAGATGGACAGTTTAACAATGAGCAGTTCTTC
TRBV4-1,NA,TRBJ2-7,NA,CASSQQGGGTYEQYF,TGCGCCAGCAGCCAACAGGGGGGCGGGACCTACGAGCAGTACTTC
TRBV28,TRBD1,TRBJ1-1,NA,CASSPYRQGGMAFF,TGTGCCAGCAGTCCCTATCGACAGGGGGGGATGGCTTTCTTT
TRBV7-9,NA,TRBJ1-2,NA,CASSSPRAGRHDGYTF,TGTGCCAGCAGCTCACCACGGGCCGGGAGGCATGATGGCTACACCTTC
TRBV19,TRBD1,TRBJ1-4,NA,CASSLGQSVLANEKLFF,TGTGCCAGTTCTCTGGGACAGAGCGTCCTCGCTAATGAAAAACTGTTTTTT
TRBV12-3/TRBV12-4,TRBD1,TRBJ1-6,NA,CASTTGGSSPLHF,TGTGCCAGTACGACAGGGGGCAGTTCACCCCTCCACTTT
TRBV7-6,TRBD1,TRBJ1-6,NA,CASSPGTGGNSPLHF,TGTGCCAGCAGTCCAGGGACAGGGGGTAATTCACCCCTCCACTTT
TRBV11-1,TRBD2,TRBJ2-7,NA,CASRPGLADFSYEQYF,TGTGCCAGCAGACCTGGACTAGCGGATTTTTCCTACGAGCAGTACTTC
TRBV20-1,NA,TRBJ2-3,NA,CSAIESLDRTHIRGDTQYF,TGCAGTGCTATTGAGAGTCTCGATAGGACGCATATAAGGGGAGATACGCAGTATTTT
TRBV6-4,TRBD2,TRBJ2-1,NA,CASSEVLAGTDSYNEQFF,TGTGCCAGCAGTGAGGTTCTAGCGGGCACCGACTCCTACAATGAGCAGTTCTTC
TRBV5-5,NA,TRBJ2-1,once,CASSSVAGAPYNEQFF,TGTGCCAGCAGCTCGGTAGCAGGGGCACCCTACAATGAGCAGTTCTTC
TRBV7-8,NA,TRBJ1-6,NA,CASSPDPGSPLHF,TGTGCCAGCAGCCCGGATCCGGGTTCACCCCTCCACTTT
TRBV5-1,TRBD2,TRBJ2-5,NA,CASSGLSGGRKTQYF,TGCGCCAGCAGCGGTTTGTCGGGAGGTAGGAAGACCCAGTACTTC
TRBV7-8,TRBD2,TRBJ2-7,NA,CASSTRLAQSSYEQYF,TGTGCCAGCAGCACACGACTAGCGCAGAGCTCCTACGAGCAGTACTTC
TRBV10-3,TRBD2,TRBJ2-3,NA,CAIRRSGRVEDTQYF,TGTGCCATCAGGCGCAGCGGGAGGGTGGAAGATACGCAGTATTTT
TRBV15,NA,TRBJ2-2,NA,CATSRDRRGLATGELFF,TGTGCCACCAGCAGAGATCGTCGGGGACTGGCCACCGGGGAGCTGTTTTTT
TRBV28,TRBD1,TRBJ1-2,NA,CASTPRQGVYGYTF,TGTGCCAGCACCCCCCGACAGGGGGTCTATGGCTACACCTTC
TRBV12-3/TRBV12-4,NA,TRBJ1-2,NA,CASSLGVSGYTF,TGTGCCAGCAGCCTAGGGGTTTCTGGCTACACCTTC
TRBV23-1,TRBD2,TRBJ2-7,NA,CASSHLNPPGLAGGLYEQYF,TGCGCCAGCAGTCATCTAAACCCCCCGGGACTAGCGGGAGGGCTGTACGAGCAGTACTTC
TRBV29-1,TRBD1,TRBJ1-1,NA,CSGLTGTNTEAFF,TGCAGCGGCCTGACAGGGACGAACACTGAAGCTTTCTTT
TRBV4-1,TRBD2,TRBJ2-2,NA,CASSQARTQRGLAGTNTGELFF,TGCGCCAGCAGCCAAGCCCGGACACAGAGAGGACTAGCGGGGACGAACACCGGGGAGCTGTTTTTT
TRBV5-5,NA,TRBJ1-2,NA,CASSYGHVGGYTF,TGTGCCAGCAGCTATGGGCATGTAGGTGGCTACACCTTC
TRBV5-4,TRBD2,TRBJ2-1,NA,CASSLSSGRSNEQFF,TGTGCCAGCAGCTTATCTAGCGGGAGGTCAAATGAGCAGTTCTTC
TRBV18,NA,TRBJ2-7,NA,CASSPLSSQSNEQYF,TGTGCCAGCTCACCATTGAGTTCACAGAGCAATGAGCAGTACTTC
TRBV24-1,TRBD2,TRBJ2-1,NA,CATSGGAGGNEQFF,TGTGCCACCAGTGGGGGGGCGGGGGGGAATGAGCAGTTCTTC
TRBV11-2,TRBD1,TRBJ1-2,NA,CASSQGTALAGYTF,TGTGCCAGCAGTCAAGGGACAGCTTTAGCTGGCTACACCTTC
TRBV7-8,NA,TRBJ2-1,NA,CASSRRVIESSYNEQFF,TGTGCCAGCAGTCGGCGGGTCATAGAAAGCTCCTACAATGAGCAGTTCTTC
TRBV4-1,NA,TRBJ2-2,NA,CASSQRALGELFF,TGCGCCAGCAGCCAGAGAGCTTTAGGGGAGCTGTTTTTT
TRBV5-1,TRBD1,TRBJ2-1,NA,CASSLGRTGGHNEQFF,TGCGCCAGCAGCTTGGGTAGGACAGGGGGGCACAATGAGCAGTTCTTC
TRBV7-9,NA,TRBJ1-4,few,CASSADRGRNEKLFF,TGTGCCAGCAGCGCTGACAGAGGAAGAAATGAAAAACTGTTTTTT
TRBV27,TRBD1,TRBJ1-6,NA,CASSFNRGESPLHF,TGTGCCAGCAGTTTTAACAGGGGGGAATCACCCCTCCACTTT
TRBV3-1/TRBV3-2,NA,TRBJ1-3,NA,CASSQRVAGNTIYF,TGTGCCAGCAGCCAGAGGGTTGCTGGAAACACCATATATTTT
TRBV9,NA,TRBJ1-4,few,CASSPGSVPNEKLFF,TGTGCCAGCAGCCCCGGGTCAGTACCTAATGAAAAACTGTTTTTT
TRBV12-5,NA,TRBJ1-1,NA,CASGLANLRMNTEAFF,TGTGCTAGTGGTTTGGCAAACTTAAGAATGAACACTGAAGCTTTCTTT
TRBV2,NA,TRBJ1-6,NA,CASRRQSSYNSPLHF,TGTGCCAGCAGGCGACAGAGCTCCTATAATTCACCCCTCCACTTT
TRBV5-6,NA,TRBJ2-2,NA,CASSPFFPGVVGELFF,TGTGCCAGCAGCCCCTTTTTTCCAGGGGTGGTTGGGGAGCTGTTTTTT
TRBV9,NA,TRBJ2-7,few,CASSPGVAGFTYEQYF,TGTGCCAGCAGCCCGGGTGTGGCGGGATTCACCTACGAGCAGTACTTC
TRBV2,NA,TRBJ1-4,NA,CASSDRGLSEKLFF,TGTGCCAGCAGTGACAGGGGTTTATCTGAAAAACTGTTTTTT
TRBV5-8,NA,TRBJ1-4,NA,CASSFPAGAGEKLFF,TGTGCCAGCAGCTTTCCGGCAGGGGCAGGGGAAAAACTGTTTTTT
TRBV5-1,NA,TRBJ2-7,NA,CASSQLSGREQYF,TGCGCCAGCAGCCAGTTGTCGGGTCGCGAGCAGTACTTC
TRBV7-2,NA,TRBJ1-3,NA,CASSSSRGTGNTIYF,TGTGCCAGCAGCTCCTCACGGGGGACTGGAAACACCATATATTTT
TRBV3-1/TRBV3-2,NA,TRBJ2-1,NA,CASSQMGRGNEQFF,TGTGCCAGCAGCCAAATGGGTCGCGGGAATGAGCAGTTCTTC
TRBV28,NA,TRBJ2-7,NA,CASSSTPPAAGLPF,TGTGCCAGCAGTTCTACCCCTCCTGCGGCCGGTCTTCCCTTC
TRBV27,NA,TRBJ1-2,NA,CASSLFRDYGYTF,TGTGCCAGCAGTTTATTCCGGGACTATGGCTACACCTTC
TRBV27,NA,TRBJ1-1,NA,CASSRTRDSNTEAFF,TGTGCCAGCAGTCGCACCAGGGACTCGAACACTGAAGCTTTCTTT
TRBV10-3,TRBD1,TRBJ1-6,NA,CAIKGRGYNSPLHF,TGTGCCATCAAGGGCAGGGGGTATAATTCACCCCTCCACTTT
TRBV28,NA,TRBJ1-1,NA,CASRGGPASTEAFF,TGTGCCAGCAGGGGGGGGCCAGCTAGCACTGAAGCTTTCTTT